This TCR beta chain was retrieved from a study of T cell repertoires in cytomegalovirus infection (dated by TCRdb to between 2018 and 2021). Regarding the research as a whole: Alongside well-studied HLA-B-restricted epitopes, the peptide stimulations were aimed at recently identified HLA-C-restricted CMV epitopes, whose presentation resists viral immunomodulation. The HLA type of each donor mattered for the analysis, because public TCR beta signatures pointed to carriage of CMV infection along with the matching HLA type.

TCRdb shows the sequencer as Illumina HiSeq 1500. TCRdb passed the public sequencing reads through fastp at Q25 and MiXCR, retaining productive beta sequences. Here each entry gathers all rows of one CDR3 protein and keeps the most common genes and DNA. For this sample the table gives about 140,000 distinct CDR3 sequences, of which more than 25% were detected only once. In total, the top ten clones hold around half of the sample. V loses 4 bases at its end and J loses 6 bases; junction bases beyond the gene matches: 6. Reading the germline V gene (reference sequence) gives CDR1 SEHNR and CDR2 FQNEAQ. From the cysteine up to the phenylalanine, the CDR3 has a length of 14 residues. Only the CDR3 DNA stays, 42 bases, in frame from base 1. This clonotype was recorded a few times. Its antigen remains unidentified. The record has no base qualities; no much larger clone is one base away. What the authors observed across the whole study: The ex vivo response was dominated by HLA-C-restricted CMV-specific TCR beta clonotypes, which also provided the single most frequent clonotype in two of eight donors. In both this cohort and an independent approximately 350-donor cohort, the cumulative frequency of public TCR beta family members distinguished carriers of CMV infection plus the relevant HLA type.

The treatment or condition label, read with the paper, signifies: in vitro stimulation with specific CMV peptide epitopes to enrich CMV-specific T cells. The source is a human donor in good health (CMV status not recorded). Some clones in this sample may be carry-over from other donors' samples. The sample in question was CD8+ T cells from cultured PBMCs, obtained from culture after CMV antigen stimulation. Recombination linked TRBV7-9 to TRBJ2-7; 10 nucleotides in the junction match TRBD1. The DNA is TGTGCCAGCAGCTCGGACAGGGGGTTACCCGAGCAGTACTTC. It codes for CASSSDRGLPEQYF.